Described below is a single T cell receptor beta chain sequence and its context. Antigen unknown. TCRdb re-called the reads with MiXCR, one entry per CDR3 protein. Of approximately 730,000 distinct CDR3 sequences in the sample, around a third are singletons; the top ten hold around a sixth. These data belong to a study of T cell repertoires in cytomegalovirus infection. Trimming removed 0 bases from V and 0 bases from J; junction bases left unmatched: 5. Germline CDR1 and CDR2: MNHEY and SVGEGT. CDR3 length equals 18 residues. Study-wide results and limits: Cumulated frequencies of public TCR beta families served to identify carriers of CMV plus the relevant HLA.

V gene TRBV6-2 or TRBV6-3 combines with J gene TRBJ2-6; TRBD1 matches at 7 bases. This TCR came from a human donor in good health (CMV status not recorded). Some clones in this sample may be carry-over from other donors' samples. The specimen was cultured PBMCs, collected from culture after CMV antigen stimulation. The DNA of the CDR3 is TGTGCCAGCAGTTACTCCCGACAGGGCCGCTCTGGGGCCAACGTCCTGACTTTC. It encodes CASSYSRQGRSGANVLTF.